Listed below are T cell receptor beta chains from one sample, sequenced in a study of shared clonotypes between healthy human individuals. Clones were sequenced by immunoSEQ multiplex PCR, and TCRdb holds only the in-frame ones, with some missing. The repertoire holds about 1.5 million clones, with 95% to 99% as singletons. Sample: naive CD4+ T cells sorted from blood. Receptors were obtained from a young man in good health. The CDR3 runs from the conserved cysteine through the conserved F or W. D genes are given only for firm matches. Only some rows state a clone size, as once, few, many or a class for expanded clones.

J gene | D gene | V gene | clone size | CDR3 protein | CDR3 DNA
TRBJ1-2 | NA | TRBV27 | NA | CASSGGVRVDRTYGYTF | TGTGCCAGCAGTGGGGGAGTGAGGGTTGACCGAACTTATGGCTACACCTTC
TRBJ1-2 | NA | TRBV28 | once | CASSLSSTGNYGYTF | TGTGCCAGCAGTTTATCCTCAACAGGGAACTATGGCTACACCTTC
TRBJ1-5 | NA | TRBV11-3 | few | CASSGGNQPQHF | TGTGCCAGCAGCGGGGGGAATCAGCCCCAGCATTTT
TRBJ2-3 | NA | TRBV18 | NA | CASSLGSDTQYF | TGTGCCAGCTCACTAGGATCAGATACGCAGTATTTT
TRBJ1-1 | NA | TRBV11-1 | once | CASSPQTEAFF | TGTGCCAGCAGCCCCCAGACAGAAGCTTTCTTT
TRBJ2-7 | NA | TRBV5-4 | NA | CASRARDGEQYF | TGTGCCAGCAGGGCCAGGGACGGCGAGCAGTACTTC
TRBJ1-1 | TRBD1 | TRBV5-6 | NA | CASSLWDSMNTEAFF | TGTGCCAGCAGCTTATGGGACAGCATGAACACTGAAGCTTTCTTT
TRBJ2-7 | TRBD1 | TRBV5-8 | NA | CASRRTGVYEQYF | TGTGCCAGCAGAAGGACAGGGGTCTACGAGCAGTACTTC
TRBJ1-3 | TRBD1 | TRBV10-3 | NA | CAIRHGQGISGNTIYF | TGTGCCATCAGACACGGACAGGGAATATCTGGAAACACCATATATTTT
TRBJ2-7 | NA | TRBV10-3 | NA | CAISPIPGTETYEQYF | TGTGCCATCAGTCCAATTCCCGGGACGGAGACCTACGAGCAGTACTTC
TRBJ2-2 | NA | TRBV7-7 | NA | CASSPQFSGELFF | TGTGCCAGCAGCCCCCAATTTTCCGGGGAGCTGTTTTTT
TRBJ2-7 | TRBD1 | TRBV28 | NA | CASSLPTGGYDEQYF | TGTGCCAGCAGTCTACCGACAGGGGGCTACGACGAGCAGTACTTC
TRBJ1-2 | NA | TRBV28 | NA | CASSLTGQPRGYTF | TGTGCCAGCAGTTTAACAGGGCAGCCTCGTGGCTACACCTTC
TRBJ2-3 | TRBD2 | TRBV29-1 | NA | CSVSGRATDTQYF | TGCAGCGTTAGCGGGAGGGCCACAGATACGCAGTATTTT
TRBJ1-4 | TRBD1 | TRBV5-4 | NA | CASSSKQGPGEKLFF | TGTGCCAGCAGCTCGAAACAGGGGCCAGGGGAAAAACTGTTTTTT
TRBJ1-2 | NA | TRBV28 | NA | CASSLGDRKNYGYTF | TGTGCCAGCAGTTTGGGTGACAGGAAGAACTATGGCTACACCTTC